This T cell receptor (beta chain) was captured in a study of blood T cell repertoires in COVID-19. Germline lookup yields CDR1 SGHVS and CDR2 FQNEAQ. V gave up 1 base and J gave up 11 bases, with 12 bases separating them. The CDR3 is made up of 13 amino acids. The table came from immunoSEQ multiplex PCR; TCRdb's copy has only in-frame clones and leaves some out. The sample consists of around 150,000 clones, more than 75% of them appearing once. The TCR was taken from a man in his fifties or sixties who had recovered from COVID-19. Material for sequencing was peripheral blood. This rearrangement joins TRBV7-8 to TRBJ1-5; no clear D gene. In DNA form, the CDR3 reads TGTGCCAGCAGCTTAGGTCGGGAGGGAGCCCAGCATTTT. It specifies CASSLGREGAQHF.